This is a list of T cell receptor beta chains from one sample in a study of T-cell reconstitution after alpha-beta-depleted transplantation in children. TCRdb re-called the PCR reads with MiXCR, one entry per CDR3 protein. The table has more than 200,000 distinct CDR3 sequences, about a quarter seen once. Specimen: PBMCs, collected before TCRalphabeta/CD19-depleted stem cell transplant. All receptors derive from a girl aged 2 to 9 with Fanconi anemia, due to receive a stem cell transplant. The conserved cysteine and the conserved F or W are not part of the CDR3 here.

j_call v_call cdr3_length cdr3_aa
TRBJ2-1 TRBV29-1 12 SVDVRASYNEQF
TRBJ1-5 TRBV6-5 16 ASSYSRDLARLNQPQH
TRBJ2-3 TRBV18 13 ASSPWTSKTDTQY
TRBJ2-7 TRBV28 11 ASSHDRRLEQY
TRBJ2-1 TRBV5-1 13 ASSLLAGGRNEQF
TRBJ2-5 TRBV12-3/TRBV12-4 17 ASSPPAGQSYLEKETQY
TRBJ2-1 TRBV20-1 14 SASPRLAGLYNEQF
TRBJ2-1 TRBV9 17 ASSVAPPLDYATYNEQF
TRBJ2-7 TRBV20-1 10 SATRGRYEQY
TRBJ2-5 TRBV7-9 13 ASSLRTGGVETQY
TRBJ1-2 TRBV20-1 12 SARDFSLNYGYT
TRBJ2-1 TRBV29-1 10 SVEKYVNEQF
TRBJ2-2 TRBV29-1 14 SVDKADSTNTGELF
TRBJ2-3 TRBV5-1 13 ASSFGDSGGDTQY
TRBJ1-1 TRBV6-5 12 ASSYVLGNTEAF
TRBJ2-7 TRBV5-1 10 ASSLDTGEQY
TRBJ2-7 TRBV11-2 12 ASSSGTQLYEQY
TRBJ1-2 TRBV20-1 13 SARAYGTGLLGYT
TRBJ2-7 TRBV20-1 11 SAPIGSDGEQY
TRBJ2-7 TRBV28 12 ASSLRGEGYEQY
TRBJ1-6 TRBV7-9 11 ASNDGHNSPLH
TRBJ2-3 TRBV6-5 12 ASSYGSRTDTQY
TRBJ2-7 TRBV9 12 ASSVTAPASEQY
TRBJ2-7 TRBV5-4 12 ASSPLLGPYEQY
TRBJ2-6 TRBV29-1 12 SVPRDRVPDVLT
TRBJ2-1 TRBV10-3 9 AISGSNEQF
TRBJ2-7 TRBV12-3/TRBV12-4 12 ASSFGGASYEQY
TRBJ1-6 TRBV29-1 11 SVRQGYNSPLH
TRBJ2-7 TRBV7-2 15 ASSLVAGYQSSYEQY
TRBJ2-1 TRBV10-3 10 AISGGVNEQF
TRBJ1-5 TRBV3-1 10 ASSQARGPQH
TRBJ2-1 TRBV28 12 ASSLAGSLNEQF
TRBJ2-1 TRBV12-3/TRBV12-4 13 ASSTTAAKTGDQF
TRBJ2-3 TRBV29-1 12 SGRGGQGADTQY
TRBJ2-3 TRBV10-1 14 ASSESGRGRTDTQY
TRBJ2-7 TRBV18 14 ASSPTSGGAFYEQY
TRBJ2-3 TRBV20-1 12 SARAGHSTDTQY
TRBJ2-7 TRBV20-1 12 SAGTLGSSYEQY
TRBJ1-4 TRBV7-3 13 ASSYNSRGGEKLF
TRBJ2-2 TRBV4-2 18 ASSHNLAGGPPMDTGELF
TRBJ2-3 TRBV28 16 ASSSLGTSGRKADTQY
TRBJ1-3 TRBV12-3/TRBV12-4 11 ASSLDRGNTIY
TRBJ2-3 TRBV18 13 ASSAVIQGADTQY
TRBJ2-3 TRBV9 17 ASSVEELAGGHGTDTQY
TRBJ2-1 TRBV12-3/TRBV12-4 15 ASSPRRLASSYNEQF
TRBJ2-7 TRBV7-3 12 ASSLNPGDYEQY
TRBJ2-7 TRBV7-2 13 ASSKTGGSSYEQY
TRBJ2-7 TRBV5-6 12 ASSQRRIWSQQY
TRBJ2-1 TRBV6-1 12 ASSPDRVHNEQF
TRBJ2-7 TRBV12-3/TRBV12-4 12 ASSLQEIAYEQY
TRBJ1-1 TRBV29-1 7 SVAGVEF
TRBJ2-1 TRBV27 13 ASSLRFGEGNEQF
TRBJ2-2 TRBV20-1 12 SATAGGWAGELF
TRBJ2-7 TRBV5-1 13 ASSFRLAGSYEQY
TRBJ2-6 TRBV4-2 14 ASSQVPTAGANVLT
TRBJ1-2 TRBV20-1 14 SAPGQGMTTYYGYT
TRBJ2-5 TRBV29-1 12 SVEGYSGQETQY
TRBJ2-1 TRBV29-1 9 SVPRLAGQF
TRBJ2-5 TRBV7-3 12 ASSLIPGAETQY